This TCR beta chain was profiled in a study of blood T cell repertoires in COVID-19. Concerning this clone itself: Within the sample, other DNA sequences also encode this same CDR3.

Generated by immunoSEQ multiplex PCR, the TCRdb table keeps only in-frame clones and is missing some. This table has 250,000 or so clones, around 90% appearing once. Trimming removed 0 bases at V and 1 base at J, with 6 bases between. Germline lookup yields CDR1 MNHEY and CDR2 SVGAGI. CDR3 length: 14 amino acids. Material: PBMCs or T cells enriched from blood (not recorded which). J is TRBJ1-1 and V is TRBV6-5, with TRBD1 as a possible D gene (5 bases). The TCR originated in a woman aged 25 to 45 with acute COVID-19. This chain's CDR3 is CASSYSTENTEAFF. The DNA of the CDR3 is TGTGCCAGCAGTTACTCGACAGAGAACACTGAAGCTTTCTTT.